This entry concerns a single TCR beta chain. The target antigen is unknown. The CDR3 is made up of 13 amino acids. Looked up from germline, CDR1 is SGHRS and CDR2 is YFSETQ. The V and J ends lost 0 bases and 5 bases respectively, with 6 bases between them. The sample belongs to a study of CD4+ T cells in melanoma. Regarding the study as a whole: Diverse differentiation states were reported for melanoma neoantigen-specific CD4+ T cells.

Here immunoSEQ multiplex PCR was the method, and the copy in TCRdb shows in-frame clones only, minus some. The profile covers 110,000 to 150,000 clones, with about 90% appearing a single time and approximately 1.5% taken by the ten largest. This receptor was obtained from a human donor with melanoma. V and J are TRBV5-1 and TRBJ2-1; D is undetermined. CDR3 bases: TGCGCCAGCAGCTTGGAACCAAACAATGAGCAGTTCTTC. It specifies CASSLEPNNEQFF.